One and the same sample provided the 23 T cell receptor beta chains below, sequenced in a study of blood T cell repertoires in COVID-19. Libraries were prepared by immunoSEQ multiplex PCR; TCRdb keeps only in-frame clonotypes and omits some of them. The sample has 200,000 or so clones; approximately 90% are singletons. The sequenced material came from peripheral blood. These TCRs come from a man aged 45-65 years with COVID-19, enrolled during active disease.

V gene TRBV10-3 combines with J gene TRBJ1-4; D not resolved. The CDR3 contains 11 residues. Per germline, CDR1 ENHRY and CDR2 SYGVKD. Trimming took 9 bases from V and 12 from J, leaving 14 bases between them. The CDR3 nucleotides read TGTGCCATTTCTTCTGGGGAGCAACTGTTTTTT. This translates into CAISSGEQLFF.

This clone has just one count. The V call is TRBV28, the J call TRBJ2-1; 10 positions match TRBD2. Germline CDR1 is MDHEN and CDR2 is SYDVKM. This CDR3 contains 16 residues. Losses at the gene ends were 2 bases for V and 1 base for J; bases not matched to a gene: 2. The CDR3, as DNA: TGTGCCAGCAGTTTAATTAGCGGGGGGTCCTACAATGAGCAGTTCTTC. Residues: CASSLISGGSYNEQFF.

CDR3 DNA: TGTGCCACCAGTCTTCCGACAGGGCACCAAGAGACCCAGTACTTC. It encodes CATSLPTGHQETQYF. The rearrangement links TRBV15 to TRBJ2-5; 7 positions agree with TRBD1. Germline V gene sequence: CDR1 LNHNV, CDR2 YYDKDF (reference sequence). V gave up 6 bases and J gave up 0 bases; unmatched junction bases: 7. This CDR3 comprises 15 residues.

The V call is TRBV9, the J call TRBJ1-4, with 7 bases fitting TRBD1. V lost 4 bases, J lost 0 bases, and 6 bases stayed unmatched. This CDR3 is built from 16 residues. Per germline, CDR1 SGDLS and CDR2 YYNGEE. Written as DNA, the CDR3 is TGTGCCAGCAGCCCCCGGACAGGCACAACTAATGAAAAACTGTTTTTT. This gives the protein CASSPRTGTTNEKLFF.

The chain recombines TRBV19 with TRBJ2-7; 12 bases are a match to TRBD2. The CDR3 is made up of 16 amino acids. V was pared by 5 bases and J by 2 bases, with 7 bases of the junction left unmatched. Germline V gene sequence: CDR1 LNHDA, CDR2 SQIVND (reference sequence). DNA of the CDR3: TGTGCCAGTAGTGCTCGACTAGCGGGGGCTACCTACGAGCAGTACTTC. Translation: CASSARLAGATYEQYF. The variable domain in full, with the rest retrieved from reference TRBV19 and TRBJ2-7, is DGGITQSPKYLFRKEGQNVTLSCEQNLNHDAMYWYRQDPGQGLRLIYYSQIVNDFQKGDIAEGYSVSREKKESFPLTVTSAQKNPTAFYLCASSARLAGATYEQYFGPGTRLTVT.

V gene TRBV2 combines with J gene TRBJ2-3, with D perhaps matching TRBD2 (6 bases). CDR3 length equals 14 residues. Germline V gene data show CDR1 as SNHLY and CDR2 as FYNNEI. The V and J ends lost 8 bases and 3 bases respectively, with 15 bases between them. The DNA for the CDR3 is TGTGCCAGCGTAGACGGGAGAGGGACAGATACGCAGTATTTT. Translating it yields CASVDGRGTDTQYF.

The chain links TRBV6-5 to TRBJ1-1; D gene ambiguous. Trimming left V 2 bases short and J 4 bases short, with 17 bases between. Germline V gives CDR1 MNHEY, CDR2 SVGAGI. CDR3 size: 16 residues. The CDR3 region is CASSYRRGLFPTEAFF. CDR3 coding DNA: TGTGCCAGCAGTTACCGTCGGGGTCTCTTTCCCACTGAAGCTTTCTTT.

CDR3 bases: TGCAGCGTTAGACAGGGGGAGGATCAGCCCCAGCATTTT. Translated, it gives CSVRQGEDQPQHF. The J gene is TRBJ1-5, the V gene TRBV29-1; the match to TRBD1 covers 9 bases. Germline CDR1 is SQVTM and CDR2 is ANQGSEA. J gave up 5 bases and V 5 bases, and 4 bases lay outside the gene matches. There are 13 residues in the CDR3.

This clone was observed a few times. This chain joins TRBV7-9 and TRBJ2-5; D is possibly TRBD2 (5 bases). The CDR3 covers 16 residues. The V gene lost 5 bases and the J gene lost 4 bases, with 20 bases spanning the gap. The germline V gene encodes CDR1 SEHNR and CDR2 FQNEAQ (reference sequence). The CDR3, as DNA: TGTGCCAGCAGCCTTGGAGGTTATAGGGAGAGAGAGACCCAGTACTTC. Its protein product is CASSLGGYRERETQYF.

The CDR3 protein is CASSRNAGGGTDTQYF. The CDR3 bases are TGTGCCAGCAGTCGCAACGCGGGGGGGGGCACAGATACGCAGTATTTT. This chain uses TRBV7-3 with TRBJ2-3; 9 bases are a match to TRBD2. The CDR3 covers 16 residues. Looked up from germline, CDR1 is SGHTA and CDR2 is FQGTGA. The V segment lost 6 bases and the J segment 1 base; nucleotides outside the gene matches: 8.

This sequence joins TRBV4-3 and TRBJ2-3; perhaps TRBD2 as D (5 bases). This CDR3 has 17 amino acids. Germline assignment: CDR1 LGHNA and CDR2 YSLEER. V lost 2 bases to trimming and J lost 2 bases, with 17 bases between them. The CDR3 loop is CASSQRVWTFVTDTQYF. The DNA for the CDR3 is TGCGCCAGCAGCCAACGGGTGTGGACTTTCGTCACAGATACGCAGTATTTT.

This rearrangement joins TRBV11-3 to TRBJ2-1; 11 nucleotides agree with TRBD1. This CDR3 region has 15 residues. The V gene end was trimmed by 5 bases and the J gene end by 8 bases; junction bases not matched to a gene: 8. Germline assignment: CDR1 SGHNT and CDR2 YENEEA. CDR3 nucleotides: TGTGCCAGCAGCACAGGACAGGGGGCGGGGGATGAGCAGTTCTTC. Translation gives CASSTGQGAGDEQFF.

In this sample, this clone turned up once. CDR3 DNA: TGTGCCAGCAGCCCCTCCCGCGGGAACAATGAGCAGTTCTTC. It is translated as CASSPSRGNNEQFF. V and J are TRBV9 and TRBJ2-1; D might be TRBD2 (6 bases). The germline V gene has CDR1 SGDLS and CDR2 YYNGEE. V shed 4 bases and J shed 5 bases, with 13 bases lying between them. This CDR3 is 14 amino acids long.

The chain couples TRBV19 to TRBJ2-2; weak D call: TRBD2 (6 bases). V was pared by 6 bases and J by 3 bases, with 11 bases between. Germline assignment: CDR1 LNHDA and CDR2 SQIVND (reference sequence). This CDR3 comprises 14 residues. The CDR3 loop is CASRVGGHTGELFF. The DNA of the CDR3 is TGTGCCAGTAGGGTGGGAGGACACACCGGGGAGCTGTTTTTT.

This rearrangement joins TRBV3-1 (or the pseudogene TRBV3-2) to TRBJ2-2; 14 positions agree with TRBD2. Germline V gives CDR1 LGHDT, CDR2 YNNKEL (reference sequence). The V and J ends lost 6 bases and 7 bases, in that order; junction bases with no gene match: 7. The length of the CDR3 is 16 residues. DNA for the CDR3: TGTGCCAGCAGACAGACTAGCGGGGGGGCCGTCGGGGAGCTGTTTTTT. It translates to CASRQTSGGAVGELFF.

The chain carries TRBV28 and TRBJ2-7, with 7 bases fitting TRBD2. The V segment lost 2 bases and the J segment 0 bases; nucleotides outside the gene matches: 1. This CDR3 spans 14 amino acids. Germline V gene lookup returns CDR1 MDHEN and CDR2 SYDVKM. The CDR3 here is CASSLASGSYEQYF. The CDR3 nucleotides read TGTGCCAGCAGTTTAGCTAGCGGCTCCTACGAGCAGTACTTC.

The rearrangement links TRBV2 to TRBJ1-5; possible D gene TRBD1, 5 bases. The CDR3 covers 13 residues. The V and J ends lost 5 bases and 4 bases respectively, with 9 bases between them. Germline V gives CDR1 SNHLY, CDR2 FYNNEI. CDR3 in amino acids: CASSSGLNQPQHF. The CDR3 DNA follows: TGTGCCAGCAGTTCGGGACTAAATCAGCCCCAGCATTTT.

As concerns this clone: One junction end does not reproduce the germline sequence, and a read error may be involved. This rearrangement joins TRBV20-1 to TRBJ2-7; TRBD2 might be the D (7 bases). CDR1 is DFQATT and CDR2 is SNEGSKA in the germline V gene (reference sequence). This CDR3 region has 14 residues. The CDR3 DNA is TGCAGTGCTAGTTCCGGGGGGCCGTCCTACGGGCAGTACTTC. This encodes CSASSGGPSYGQYF.

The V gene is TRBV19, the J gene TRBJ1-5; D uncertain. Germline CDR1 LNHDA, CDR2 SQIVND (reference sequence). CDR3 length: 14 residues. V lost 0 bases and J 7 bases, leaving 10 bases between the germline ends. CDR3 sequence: CASSIDWREQPQHF. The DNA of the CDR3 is TGTGCCAGTAGTATAGATTGGAGGGAACAGCCCCAGCATTTT.

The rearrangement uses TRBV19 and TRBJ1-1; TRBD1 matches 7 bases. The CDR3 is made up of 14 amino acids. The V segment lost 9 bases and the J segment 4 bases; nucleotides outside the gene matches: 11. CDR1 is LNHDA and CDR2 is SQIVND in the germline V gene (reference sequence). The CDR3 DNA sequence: TGTGCCAGCCAATGGGGACAGTTGGGCACTGAAGCTTTCTTT. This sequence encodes CASQWGQLGTEAFF.

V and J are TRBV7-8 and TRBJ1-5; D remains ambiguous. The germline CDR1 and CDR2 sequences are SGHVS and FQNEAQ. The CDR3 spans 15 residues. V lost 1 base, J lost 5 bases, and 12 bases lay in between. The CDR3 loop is CASSLDDQTHQPQHF. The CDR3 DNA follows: TGTGCCAGCAGCTTAGACGATCAAACACATCAGCCCCAGCATTTT.

In nucleotides, the CDR3 is TGTGCTAGTGGTCTCGGGACTGCAGGGCGGGATAATGAGCAGTTCTTC. Amino acids: CASGLGTAGRDNEQFF. The chain joins TRBV12-5 to TRBJ2-1; maybe TRBD2 (6 bases). The length of the CDR3 is 16 residues. Germline CDR1 and CDR2: LGHNT and FRNRAP. Trimming left V 5 bases short and J 7 bases short, with 21 bases between.

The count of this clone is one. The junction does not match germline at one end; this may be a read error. CDR3 region: CSTSLTGAKNIQYF. The CDR3 nucleotides are TGCAGTACTAGTTTGACAGGGGCCAAAAACATTCAGTACTTC. The rearrangement links TRBV20-1 to TRBJ2-4; 7 bases fit TRBD1. Germline CDR1 DFQATT, CDR2 SNEGSKA (reference sequence). The CDR3 length is 14 residues.